The clone carrying this T cell receptor (beta chain) has only a few counts. What it recognizes is unknown. This sample was taken from a study of Ad26.COV2.S vaccination and SARS-CoV-2 variants. For the study at large: Ad26.COV2.S, an intramuscular injection, was given once or twice 56 days apart.

Treatment defined: around 19 received Ad26.COV2.S at low or high dose, single or two shots; 5 received placebo; per-sample allocation not given. Sampling occurred on day 63 after the first vaccine or placebo injection. Wuhan-strain SARS-CoV-2 spike was expressed by the Ad26 vector that made up the vaccine. Here immunoSEQ multiplex PCR was the method, and the copy in TCRdb shows in-frame clones only, minus some. The sample consists of around 250,000 clones, around 88% of them appearing once. Notes on the study in general: Similar non-spike TCR breadth was seen in vaccine and placebo recipients. Participants in the vaccine arm had higher spike-specific TCR breadth; placebo recipients had lower.

This TCR derives from a person aged 18-65 years who received the Ad26.COV2.S COVID-19 vaccine or a placebo. Here the sequenced sample was peripheral blood, taken in a trial of Ad26.COV2.S vaccine versus placebo.

The CDR3: CASSRGLNEKLFF. CDR3 in DNA: TGTGCCAGCAGCCGAGGACTTAATGAAAAACTGTTTTTT. This chain connects TRBV14 to TRBJ1-4; no clear D gene. V was shortened by 4 bases and J by 4 bases, with 7 bases between the two germline ends. Germline V gene data show CDR1 as SGHDN and CDR2 as FVKESK. This CDR3 region has 13 residues. Based on the CDR3 plus reference TRBV14 and TRBJ1-4, the full variable domain is EAGVTQFPSHSVIEKGQTVTLRCDPISGHDNLYWYRRVMGKEIKFLLHFVKESKQDESGMPNNRFLAERTGGTYSTLKVQPAELEDSGVYFCASSRGLNEKLFFGSGTQLSVL.